Reported below is one TCR beta chain. The protocol was immunoSEQ multiplex PCR, while the TCRdb copy is restricted to in-frame clones and leaves out a portion. The repertoire consists of 95,000 to 150,000 clones, with roughly nine tenths occurring once and the leading ten covering roughly a tenth. These data belong to a study of T cell responses to AZD1222 COVID-19 vaccine. This sample comprised peripheral blood, obtained on day 0 of AZD1222 vaccination. This TCR came from an adult in good health.

In DNA form, the CDR3 reads TGCAGCGTAATTACAGGGTCTGGGCAGACCCAGTACTTC. Translating it yields CSVITGSGQTQYF. V is TRBV29-1 and J is TRBJ2-5, with D maybe TRBD1 (6 bases). The germline CDR1 and CDR2 sequences are SQVTM and ANQGSEA. V lost 6 bases and J lost 6, with 17 bases in between. This CDR3 is built from 13 residues.